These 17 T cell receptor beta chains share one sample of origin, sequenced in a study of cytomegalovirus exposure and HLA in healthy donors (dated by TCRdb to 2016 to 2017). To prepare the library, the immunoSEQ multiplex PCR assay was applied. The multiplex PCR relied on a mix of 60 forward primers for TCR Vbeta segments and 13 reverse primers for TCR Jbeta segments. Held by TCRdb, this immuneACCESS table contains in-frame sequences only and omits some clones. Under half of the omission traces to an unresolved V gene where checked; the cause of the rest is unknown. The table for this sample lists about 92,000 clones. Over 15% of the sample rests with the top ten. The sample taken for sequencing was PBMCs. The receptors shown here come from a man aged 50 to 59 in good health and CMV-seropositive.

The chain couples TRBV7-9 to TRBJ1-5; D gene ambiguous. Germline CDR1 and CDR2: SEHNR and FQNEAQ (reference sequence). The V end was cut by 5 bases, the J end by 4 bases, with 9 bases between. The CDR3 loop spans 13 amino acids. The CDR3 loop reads CASSPDGNQPQHF. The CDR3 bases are TGTGCCAGCAGCCCCGACGGGAATCAGCCCCAGCATTTT.

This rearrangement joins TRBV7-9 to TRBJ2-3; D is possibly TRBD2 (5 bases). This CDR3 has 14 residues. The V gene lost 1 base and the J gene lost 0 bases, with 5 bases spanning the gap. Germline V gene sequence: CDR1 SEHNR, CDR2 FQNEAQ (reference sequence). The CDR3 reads CASSLGLSTDTQYF. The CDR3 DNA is TGTGCCAGCAGCTTAGGACTAAGCACAGATACGCAGTATTTT.

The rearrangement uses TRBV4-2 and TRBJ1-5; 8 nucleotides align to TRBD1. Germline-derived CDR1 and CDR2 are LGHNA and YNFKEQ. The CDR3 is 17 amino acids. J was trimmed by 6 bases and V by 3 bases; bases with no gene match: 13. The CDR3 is CASSQPTAGGAAQPQHF. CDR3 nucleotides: TGTGCCAGCAGCCAGCCGACCGCAGGGGGCGCGGCTCAGCCCCAGCATTTT.

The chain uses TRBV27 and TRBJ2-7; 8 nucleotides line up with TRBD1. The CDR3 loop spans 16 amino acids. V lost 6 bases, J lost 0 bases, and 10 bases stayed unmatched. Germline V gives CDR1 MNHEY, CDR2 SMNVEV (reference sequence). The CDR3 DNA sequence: TGTGCCAGCAGAGGACAGGGACTTTACCGCTCCTACGAGCAGTACTTC. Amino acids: CASRGQGLYRSYEQYF.

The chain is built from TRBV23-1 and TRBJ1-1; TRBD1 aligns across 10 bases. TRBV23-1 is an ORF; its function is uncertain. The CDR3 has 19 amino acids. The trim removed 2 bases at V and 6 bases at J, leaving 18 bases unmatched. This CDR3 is CASSQQFSPGQGSLPEAFF. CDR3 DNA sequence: TGCGCCAGCAGTCAACAATTCTCACCGGGACAGGGGAGTCTCCCTGAAGCTTTCTTT.

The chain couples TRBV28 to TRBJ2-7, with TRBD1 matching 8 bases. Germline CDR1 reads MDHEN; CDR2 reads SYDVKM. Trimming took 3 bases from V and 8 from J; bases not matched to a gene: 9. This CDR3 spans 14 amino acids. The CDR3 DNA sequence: TGTGCCAGCAGTTTCTCGGCAGGGGGCGGGAAGCAGTACTTC. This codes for CASSFSAGGGKQYF.

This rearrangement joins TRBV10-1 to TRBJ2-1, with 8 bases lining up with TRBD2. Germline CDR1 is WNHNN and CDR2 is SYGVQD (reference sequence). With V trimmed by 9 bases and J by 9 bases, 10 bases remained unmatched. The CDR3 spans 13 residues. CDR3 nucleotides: TGCGCCAGTGGGACTAGTTTGTTGGCTGAGCAGTTCTTC. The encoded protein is CASGTSLLAEQFF.

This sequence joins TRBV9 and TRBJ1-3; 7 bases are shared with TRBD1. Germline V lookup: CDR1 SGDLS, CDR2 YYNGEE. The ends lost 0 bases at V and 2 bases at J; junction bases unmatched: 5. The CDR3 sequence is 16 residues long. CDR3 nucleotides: TGTGCCAGCAGCGTAGCCCAGGGGGTAACTGGAAACACCATATATTTT. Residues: CASSVAQGVTGNTIYF.

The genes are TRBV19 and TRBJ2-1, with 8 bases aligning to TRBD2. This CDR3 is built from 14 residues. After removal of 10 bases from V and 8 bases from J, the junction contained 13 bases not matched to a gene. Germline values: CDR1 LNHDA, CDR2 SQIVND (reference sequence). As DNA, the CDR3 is TGTGCCACCGTAGCGGGATTAGGCTGGGATGAGCAGTTCTTC. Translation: CATVAGLGWDEQFF.

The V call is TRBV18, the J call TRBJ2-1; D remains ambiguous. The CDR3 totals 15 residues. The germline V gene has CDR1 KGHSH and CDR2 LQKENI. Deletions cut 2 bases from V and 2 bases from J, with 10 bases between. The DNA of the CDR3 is TGTGCCAGCTCACCATCCTCCCTACCCTACAATGAGCAGTTCTTC. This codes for CASSPSSLPYNEQFF.

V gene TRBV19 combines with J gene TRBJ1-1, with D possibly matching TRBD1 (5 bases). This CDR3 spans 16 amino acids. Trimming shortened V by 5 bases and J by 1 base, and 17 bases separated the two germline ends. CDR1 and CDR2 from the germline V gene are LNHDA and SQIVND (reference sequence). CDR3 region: CASSAHYRPPNTEAFF. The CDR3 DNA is TGTGCCAGTAGTGCCCATTACAGGCCACCGAACACTGAAGCTTTCTTT. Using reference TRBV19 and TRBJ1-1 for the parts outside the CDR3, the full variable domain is DGGITQSPKYLFRKEGQNVTLSCEQNLNHDAMYWYRQDPGQGLRLIYYSQIVNDFQKGDIAEGYSVSREKKESFPLTVTSAQKNPTAFYLCASSAHYRPPNTEAFFGQGTRLTVV.

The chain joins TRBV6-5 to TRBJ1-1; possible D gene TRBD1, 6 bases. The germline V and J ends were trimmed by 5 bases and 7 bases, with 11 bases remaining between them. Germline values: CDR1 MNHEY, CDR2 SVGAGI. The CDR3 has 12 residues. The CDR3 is CASSRQVGEAFF. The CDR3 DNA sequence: TGTGCCAGCAGTCGACAGGTGGGTGAAGCTTTCTTT.

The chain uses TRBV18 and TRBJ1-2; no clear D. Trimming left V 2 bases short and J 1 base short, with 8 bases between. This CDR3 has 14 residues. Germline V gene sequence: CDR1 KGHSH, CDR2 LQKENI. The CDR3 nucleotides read TGTGCCAGCTCACCATCAGAGGGTAACTATGGCTACACCTTC. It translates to CASSPSEGNYGYTF.

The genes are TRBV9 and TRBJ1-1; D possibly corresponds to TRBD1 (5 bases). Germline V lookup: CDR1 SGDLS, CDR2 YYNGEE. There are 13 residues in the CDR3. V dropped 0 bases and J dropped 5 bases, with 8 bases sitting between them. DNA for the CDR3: TGTGCCAGCAGCGTAGTAACAGGTACTGAAGCTTTCTTT. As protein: CASSVVTGTEAFF.

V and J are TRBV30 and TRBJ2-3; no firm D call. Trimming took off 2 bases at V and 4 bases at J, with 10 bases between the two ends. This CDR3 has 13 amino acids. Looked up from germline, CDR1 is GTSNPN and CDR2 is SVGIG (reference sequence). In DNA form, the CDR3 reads TGTGCCTGGAGTCGGCGGAAAGCAGATACGCAGTATTTT. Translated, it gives CAWSRRKADTQYF.

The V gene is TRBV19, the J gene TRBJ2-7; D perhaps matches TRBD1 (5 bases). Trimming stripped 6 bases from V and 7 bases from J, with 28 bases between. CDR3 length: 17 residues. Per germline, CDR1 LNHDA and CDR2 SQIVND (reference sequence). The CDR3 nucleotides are TGTGCCAGTAGCCAGGGTCCCTCAGGTCTCCTACGAAGAGAGCAGTACTTC. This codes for CASSQGPSGLLRREQYF. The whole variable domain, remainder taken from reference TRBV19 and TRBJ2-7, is DGGITQSPKYLFRKEGQNVTLSCEQNLNHDAMYWYRQDPGQGLRLIYYSQIVNDFQKGDIAEGYSVSREKKESFPLTVTSAQKNPTAFYLCASSQGPSGLLRREQYFGPGTRLTVT.

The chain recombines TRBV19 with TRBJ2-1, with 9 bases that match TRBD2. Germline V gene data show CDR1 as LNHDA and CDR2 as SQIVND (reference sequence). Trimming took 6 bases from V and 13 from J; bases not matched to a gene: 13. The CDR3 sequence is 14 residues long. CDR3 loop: CASRGLAGAFSQFF. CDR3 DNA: TGTGCCAGTAGGGGGTTAGCGGGAGCGTTTTCCCAGTTCTTC.